The clone carrying this T cell receptor (beta chain) has just a few counts. Its antigen is not identified. These data come from a study of T cell responses to AZD1222 COVID-19 vaccine. Notes on the study in general: Spike was spanned by vaccine-associated CD4 TCRs, which were dominant at 160-218 and 743-854. Of the AZD1222 recipients, only five to seven were seropositive at baseline.

TCRdb's table, derived via immunoSEQ multiplex PCR, lists solely in-frame clones and lacks some. The sample lists 83,000 or so clones; about 91% were seen once. Germline V lookup: CDR1 SGHRS, CDR2 YFSETQ. Trimming pared 4 bases from V and 0 bases from J, leaving 14 bases between. This CDR3 contains 17 residues. Sequenced here: peripheral blood, sampled 28 days after the second AZD1222 dose. The V gene is TRBV5-1, the J gene TRBJ2-6; D is unclear. This TCR was recovered from an adult who received the AZD1222 COVID-19 vaccine. The CDR3 region is CASSGGSRTSGANVLTF. In DNA, the CDR3 is TGCGCCAGCAGCGGCGGTTCTCGTACCTCTGGGGCCAACGTCCTGACTTTC.